This TCR beta chain was obtained from a study of cytomegalovirus exposure and HLA in healthy donors. In the study overall: A subsequent analysis stated that the 110 or so validation repertoires were run on the same platform as the roughly 700 first-cohort repertoires.

Donors were drawn from the approximately 120-subject validation cohort, separate from the approximately 680-subject first cohort. Some clones are missing from TCRdb's copy, which holds only in-frame ones; the method was immunoSEQ multiplex PCR. This table holds about 250,000 clones, roughly 84% found once. The origin of this receptor is a man between 18 and 35 years old in good health and CMV-seropositive. What was sequenced was PBMCs.

CDR3 nucleotide sequence: TGTGCCAGCACTCCCGGAACAGGGTTGCGAGGTGAGCAGTTCTTC. This encodes CASTPGTGLRGEQFF. The V gene is TRBV27, the J gene TRBJ2-1; D is perhaps TRBD1 (6 bases). Germline assignment: CDR1 MNHEY and CDR2 SMNVEV (reference sequence). V was trimmed by 7 bases and J by 9 bases, leaving 22 bases between them. The length of the CDR3 is 15 residues.